The present entry profiles one TCR beta chain with its context. The antigen is not known. The sample is drawn from a study of early stage breast cancer tumors. Study context: Most of the 16 invasive tumors were ER+, PR+ and HER2-.

Clones were read by immunoSEQ multiplex PCR, and TCRdb kept only the in-frame ones, dropping some. The data contain about 72,000 clones, 65% to 85% of them singletons. Study conclusions and caveats: Most shared enriched TCRB sequences were commonly generated ones. Blood repertoires resembled normal breast more than tumor. Tumors had approximately 2.5-fold higher T cell density and higher clonality than adjacent normal breast tissue.

Deletions cut 0 bases from V and 3 bases from J, with 15 bases between. Germline CDR1 and CDR2: SGHTA and FQGNSA. The CDR3 sequence is 16 residues long. The rearrangement links TRBV7-2 to TRBJ2-7; D is uncertain. This TCR derives from a person in their sixties or seventies with breast cancer. The source material was blood. CDR3 sequence reads: CASSLAPLGAGYEQYF. CDR3 DNA: TGTGCCAGCAGCTTAGCGCCCCTAGGAGCCGGCTACGAGCAGTACTTC.